One T cell receptor beta chain is described in this entry. At one of its ends the junction is not consistent with the germline gene, which may arise from a read error. This specimen comes from a study of blood T cell repertoires in COVID-19. The wider study: COVID-19 samples from acute and convalescent phases originated in the United States, Italy and Spain. Nucleic acid was either cDNA or gDNA, and it came from T cells, B-cell-depleted T cells, or PBMCs.

The length of the CDR3 is 16 residues. Germline V gene sequence: CDR1 SEHNR, CDR2 FQNEAQ (reference sequence). Study processing details: Reference gene primers were amplified, and this amplification served to estimate nucleated cell counts. TCRdb keeps only in-frame clones here, not all; method: immunoSEQ multiplex PCR. V and J calls and clone size are given by that table; D and trimming were obtained from the DNA. This sample carries roughly 150,000 clones, 76% of them seen once, and the ten largest clones take 3.7%. The sequence came from an elderly woman with acute or convalescent COVID-19. The sample taken for sequencing was peripheral blood. The chain employs TRBV7-9 and TRBJ2-7; a possible D gene is TRBD2 (6 bases). The CDR3: CASSLGWDSRPYEQYF. DNA for the CDR3: TGTGCCAGCAGTTTAGGATGGGACTCCAGACCCTACGAGCAGTACTTC.